Shown below are 25 T cell receptor beta chains from a single sample sequenced in a study of CD8 T cells in Susac syndrome. The RNA input was about 0.45 to 1 ug, and it was reverse transcribed with random hexamers. TCRdb fed the immunoSEQ multiplex PCR reads into MiXCR, producing one record per CDR3 protein. The table records roughly 130,000 distinct CDR3 sequences, approximately 95% of them present only once. The sequenced sample consisted of CD4+ T cells from PBMCs. The receptors originated from a human donor with multiple sclerosis.

The chain recombines TRBV28 with TRBJ1-6; D uncertain. V was pared by 2 bases and J by 12 bases, with 5 bases between. This CDR3 has 11 residues. In germline, CDR1 is MDHEN, CDR2 SYDVKM. The CDR3 DNA follows: TGTGCCAGCAGTTTAAGTGGACCCCTCCACTTT. Translating it yields CASSLSGPLHF.

This chain connects TRBV18 to TRBJ2-1, with 7 positions matching TRBD1. This CDR3 is 15 amino acids long. The V and J ends lost 4 bases and 5 bases, in that order; junction bases with no gene match: 8. Germline CDR1 and CDR2: KGHSH and LQKENI. DNA for the CDR3: TGTGCCAGCTCACGACGACAGGGTGGGGACAATGAGCAGTTCTTC. Translated, it gives CASSRRQGGDNEQFF.

V and J are TRBV5-4 and TRBJ2-5; D not resolved. The CDR3 contains 12 residues. Trimming removed 1 base from V and 4 bases from J, with 5 bases in between. Germline CDR1 is SGHNT and CDR2 is YYREEE (reference sequence). As DNA, the CDR3 is TGTGCCAGCAGCTTGATTGGAGAGACCCAGTACTTC. Translating gives CASSLIGETQYF.

The CDR3 region is CASSGAGGPVMNEQFF. CDR3 nucleotides: TGTGCCAGCAGTGGAGCGGGAGGGCCGGTTATGAATGAGCAGTTCTTC. V gene TRBV28 combines with J gene TRBJ2-1, with 10 positions matching TRBD2. The CDR3 extends over 16 amino acids. Germline V lookup: CDR1 MDHEN, CDR2 SYDVKM. The junction had 11 bases not matched to a gene; V was cut back by 5 bases and J by 7 bases. Full variable domain (rest looked up from reference TRBV28 and TRBJ2-1): DVKVTQSSRYLVKRTGEKVFLECVQDMDHENMFWYRQDPGLGLRLIYFSYDVKMKEKGDIPEGYSVSREKKERFSLILESASTNQTSMYLCASSGAGGPVMNEQFFGPGTRLTVL.

The chain uses TRBV30 and TRBJ2-1, with D possibly being TRBD1 or TRBD2 (5 bases each). CDR1 and CDR2 from the germline V gene are GTSNPN and SVGIG (reference sequence). Trimming left V 1 base short and J 0 bases short, with 13 bases between. The CDR3 has 16 amino acids. DNA for the CDR3: TGTGCCTGGAGTGCCCGGGGCGTTCGCTCCTACAATGAGCAGTTCTTC. Translation gives CAWSARGVRSYNEQFF.

The genes are TRBV30 and TRBJ2-2, with a possible D match to TRBD2 (6 bases). The ends were cut back, 0 bases at V and 13 bases at J, with 15 bases in the middle. The CDR3 spans 13 residues. Germline CDR1 and CDR2: GTSNPN and SVGIG (reference sequence). CDR3 nucleotides: TGTGCCTGGAGTGTACATCGGGGGTGGGTGCTGTTTTTT. This gives the protein CAWSVHRGWVLFF.

The V gene is TRBV6-6, the J gene TRBJ2-3, with 8 bases identical to TRBD2. This CDR3 is built from 15 residues. Trimming cost V 0 bases and J 1 base; bases outside gene matches: 0. CDR1 MNHNY and CDR2 SVGAGI come from the germline V gene (reference sequence). The CDR3 DNA is TGTGCCAGCAGTTACTCGACTAGCGGCACAGATACGCAGTATTTT. Amino acids: CASSYSTSGTDTQYF.

A few counts support this clonotype. This rearrangement joins TRBV7-9 to TRBJ2-7, with D tentatively TRBD2 (5 bases). Trimming took 5 bases from V and 2 from J, leaving 13 bases between them. From germline, CDR1 is SEHNR and CDR2 FQNEAQ (reference sequence). The CDR3 runs 14 residues. In nucleotides, the CDR3 is TGTGCCAGCAGCCGAATGGCGGGCACCTACGAGCAGTACTTC. It codes for CASSRMAGTYEQYF.

This chain joins TRBV13 and TRBJ1-2; TRBD1 matches at 8 bases. Germline values: CDR1 PRHDT, CDR2 FYEKMQ (reference sequence). There are 14 residues in the CDR3. The V and J ends lost 5 bases and 5 bases, in that order; junction bases with no gene match: 7. The CDR3 DNA reads as TGTGCCAGCAGCCGGACGGACAGGGTGTATGGCTACACCTTC. Its translation is CASSRTDRVYGYTF.

This chain connects TRBV19 to TRBJ1-1; D gene uncertain. Trimming pared 1 base from V and 4 bases from J, leaving 13 bases between. Looked up from germline, CDR1 is LNHDA and CDR2 is SQIVND (reference sequence). This CDR3 contains 15 residues. CDR3 sequence reads: CASSIGEARSTEAFF. In DNA form, the CDR3 reads TGTGCCAGTAGTATAGGGGAGGCTCGGAGCACTGAAGCTTTCTTT.

This chain connects TRBV30 to TRBJ2-2; 8 bases are a match to TRBD2. The V and J ends lost 0 bases and 4 bases, in that order; junction bases with no gene match: 1. There are 14 residues in the CDR3. From germline, CDR1 is GTSNPN and CDR2 SVGIG (reference sequence). The CDR3 nucleotides read TGTGCCTGGAGTGTACGGGGGGGCACCGGGGAGCTGTTTTTT. Its translation is CAWSVRGGTGELFF.

The gene calls are TRBV20-1 and TRBJ2-7, with 11 bases fitting TRBD2. Germline loops: CDR1 DFQATT, CDR2 SNEGSKA (reference sequence). CDR3 size: 20 residues. V lost 3 bases and J lost 2; bases outside the gene matches: 21. The CDR3 DNA reads TGCAGTGCTAGCTATCTCCCCGGGACTAGCGGACGCCTAGTAGCCTACGAGCAGTACTTC. Translating gives CSASYLPGTSGRLVAYEQYF.

CDR3 in DNA: TGCAGCGGAGTTGGACGGAGGAGCCAAGAGACCCAGTACTTC. This codes for CSGVGRRSQETQYF. The J gene is TRBJ2-5, the V gene TRBV29-1; a weak D match, TRBD2 (5 bases). Germline V lookup: CDR1 SQVTM, CDR2 ANQGSEA. This CDR3 comprises 14 residues. Trimming pared 7 bases from V and 1 base from J, leaving 16 bases between.

The chain carries TRBV7-2 and TRBJ2-7; 11 bases align to TRBD2. This CDR3 comprises 15 residues. The germline V gene encodes CDR1 SGHTA and CDR2 FQGNSA. The trim removed 3 bases at V and 5 bases at J, leaving 6 bases unmatched. This CDR3 reads CASSLFGTSGHEQYF. CDR3 DNA sequence: TGTGCCAGCAGCTTGTTCGGGACTAGCGGCCACGAGCAGTACTTC.

The V and J genes are TRBV24-1 and TRBJ2-7; 10 bases fit TRBD1. CDR1 is KGHDR and CDR2 is SFDVKD in the germline V gene. The V segment lost 3 bases and the J segment 1 base; nucleotides outside the gene matches: 5. CDR3 length equals 16 residues. The CDR3 sequence is CATSDNRDRGSYEQYF. In nucleotides, the CDR3 is TGTGCCACCAGTGATAACCGGGACAGGGGTTCCTACGAGCAGTACTTC.

This chain uses TRBV7-9 with TRBJ1-5, with D tentatively TRBD1 (6 bases). Germline V CDR1 and CDR2: SEHNR, FQNEAQ (reference sequence). The CDR3 contains 16 residues. Between the trimmed V and J ends, which lost 0 bases and 2 bases, there was a span of 11 bases. The CDR3, as DNA: TGTGCCAGCAGCTTAGCGGTCAGGGGAGGCAATCAGCCCCAGCATTTT. It yields the protein CASSLAVRGGNQPQHF.

V gene TRBV20-1 combines with J gene TRBJ1-2; D is possibly TRBD1 (6 bases). CDR3 length equals 13 residues. Trimming removed 0 bases at V and 7 bases at J, with 12 bases between. The germline V gene encodes CDR1 DFQATT and CDR2 SNEGSKA (reference sequence). The CDR3 spells CSARDQWGAGYTF. In DNA form, the CDR3 reads TGCAGTGCTAGAGATCAATGGGGGGCTGGCTACACCTTC.

The chain carries TRBV6-2 or TRBV6-3 and TRBJ1-5; TRBD1 is a possible D gene (6 bases). The CDR3 runs to 13 residues. CDR1 MNHEY and CDR2 SVGEGT come from the germline V gene. V dropped 8 bases and J dropped 1 base, with 9 bases sitting between them. The CDR3 DNA is TGTGCCAGCGGAGACAGGAGCAATCAGCCCCAGCATTTT. This translates into CASGDRSNQPQHF.

The chain uses TRBV5-1 and TRBJ2-7, with no clear D. V was clipped by 4 bases and J by 7 bases, with 12 bases between them. Germline V gene lookup returns CDR1 SGHRS and CDR2 YFSETQ. The length of the CDR3 is 12 residues. The CDR3 nucleotides are TGCGCCAGCAGCCGTCACATGGGAGAGCAGTACTTC. Amino acids: CASSRHMGEQYF.

The chain uses TRBV19 and TRBJ2-3; the match to TRBD1 covers 7 bases. Germline values: CDR1 LNHDA, CDR2 SQIVND (reference sequence). The J segment lost 5 bases and the V segment lost 7 bases, leaving 6 bases of the junction unmatched. The CDR3 extends over 13 amino acids. DNA of the CDR3: TGTGCCAGTACACACACAGGGGTAGATACGCAGTATTTT. Protein: CASTHTGVDTQYF.

The chain couples TRBV20-1 to TRBJ2-7, with D unclear. Germline assignment: CDR1 DFQATT and CDR2 SNEGSKA (reference sequence). V dropped 3 bases and J dropped 1 base, with 16 bases sitting between them. The CDR3 length is 15 residues. The CDR3, as DNA: TGCAGTGCTAGTAAGCAGTCTGGCAGGTCCTACGAGCAGTACTTC. Encoded protein: CSASKQSGRSYEQYF.

The rearrangement links TRBV5-1 to TRBJ2-2, with D maybe TRBD2 (6 bases). Trimming shortened V by 3 bases and J by 4 bases, and 13 bases separated the two germline ends. The CDR3 loop spans 15 amino acids. Germline CDR1 reads SGHRS; CDR2 reads YFSETQ. The CDR3 bases are TGCGCCAGCAGCTCCTGGACTACTTCCACCGGGGAGCTGTTTTTT. It specifies CASSSWTTSTGELFF.

The rearrangement links TRBV20-1 to TRBJ2-7, with D tentatively TRBD2 (6 bases). This CDR3 has 11 residues. Germline CDR1 reads DFQATT; CDR2 reads SNEGSKA (reference sequence). V lost 5 bases to trimming and J lost 3 bases, with 8 bases between them. This CDR3 reads CSAVGSYEQYF. The CDR3 DNA is TGCAGTGCTGTCGGGAGCTACGAGCAGTACTTC.

To note about this clonotype: At one boundary the junction diverges from the germline segment, which might be a read error. This sequence joins TRBV7-4 and TRBJ1-2; D not certain. Germline assignment: CDR1 SGHVT and CDR2 SQSDAQ. The CDR3 loop spans 9 amino acids. CDR3 sequence reads: CASSSAGAF. For the CDR3, the DNA is TGTGCCAGCAGCTCGGCGGGTGCCTTC.

This clonotype was observed a handful of times. This chain links TRBV9 with TRBJ2-3; the D gene is possibly TRBD1 (5 bases). The germline V gene has CDR1 SGDLS and CDR2 YYNGEE. Trimming removed 4 bases at V and 3 bases at J, with 9 bases between. The CDR3 spans 13 residues. This CDR3 is CASSFKGTDTQYF. For the CDR3, the DNA is TGTGCCAGCAGCTTCAAGGGGACAGATACGCAGTATTTT. The full variable domain, completed using reference TRBV9 and TRBJ2-3, is DSGVTQTPKHLITATGQRVTLRCSPRSGDLSVYWYQQSLDQGLQFLIQYYNGEERAKGNILERFSAQQFPDLHSELNLSSLELGDSALYFCASSFKGTDTQYFGPGTRLTVL.